The 25 T cell receptor beta chains reported below all come from one sample, sequenced in a study of blood T cell repertoires in COVID-19. The protocol was immunoSEQ multiplex PCR, while the TCRdb copy is restricted to in-frame clones and leaves out a portion. Among about 310,000 clones, around 87% were seen once, and the ten largest hold 1%. Source material: peripheral blood. The receptors were gathered from a man aged 50 or older with active or convalescent COVID-19.

This clone was observed once. The chain combines TRBV7-3 with TRBJ1-1; D is unresolved. This CDR3 has 13 residues. Germline assignment: CDR1 SGHTA and CDR2 FQGTGA. Deletions cut 5 bases from V and 0 bases from J, with 7 bases between. CDR3 sequence (DNA): TGTGCCAGCAGCGCATCAGTGAACACTGAAGCTTTCTTT. Translation: CASSASVNTEAFF. Complete variable domain (other parts from reference TRBV7-3 and TRBJ1-1): GAGVSQTPSNKVTEKGKYVELRCDPISGHTALYWYRQSLGQGPEFLIYFQGTGAADDSGLPNDRFFAVRPEGSVSTLKIQRTERGDSAVYLCASSASVNTEAFFGQGTRLTVV.

This clone was observed a few times. J is TRBJ1-1 and V is TRBV20-1; 11 bases line up with TRBD1. V lost 3 bases, J lost 3 bases, and 3 bases stayed unmatched. The CDR3 consists of 14 residues. Germline loops: CDR1 DFQATT, CDR2 SNEGSKA (reference sequence). The DNA for the CDR3 is TGCAGTGCTAGTGGGGACAGGGGGGACACTGAAGCTTTCTTT. Translation gives CSASGDRGDTEAFF.

This clone showed up just a few times. The V call is TRBV7-9, the J call TRBJ1-1; D is uncertain. Germline V CDR1 and CDR2: SEHNR, FQNEAQ (reference sequence). The CDR3 has 15 residues. V gave up 5 bases and J gave up 1 base, with 14 bases separating them. The CDR3 here is CASSRSFSPNTEAFF. Here the CDR3 DNA reads TGTGCCAGCAGCCGATCTTTTAGCCCGAACACTGAAGCTTTCTTT.

This clone turned up a few times. The chain uses TRBV19 and TRBJ2-7; D may be TRBD1 (6 bases). Germline V lookup: CDR1 LNHDA, CDR2 SQIVND (reference sequence). Trimming removed 0 bases from V and 11 bases from J, with 17 bases in between. CDR3 length equals 14 residues. Here the CDR3 DNA reads TGTGCCAGTAGTATAGATCAAGGCAGGGGTCGGAAGTACTTC. Residues: CASSIDQGRGRKYF. Full variable domain (remainder filled in from reference TRBV19 and TRBJ2-7): DGGITQSPKYLFRKEGQNVTLSCEQNLNHDAMYWYRQDPGQGLRLIYYSQIVNDFQKGDIAEGYSVSREKKESFPLTVTSAQKNPTAFYLCASSIDQGRGRKYFGPGTRLTVT.

The chain uses TRBV9 and TRBJ2-5; 11 bases are a match to TRBD2. Germline V gives CDR1 SGDLS, CDR2 YYNGEE. The ends lost 0 bases at V and 4 bases at J; junction bases unmatched: 2. The CDR3 is 15 amino acids. Here the CDR3 reads CASSVGLAGGETQYF. The CDR3 DNA sequence: TGTGCCAGCAGCGTAGGCCTAGCGGGAGGAGAGACCCAGTACTTC.

The chain employs TRBV7-2 and TRBJ2-7; 11 bases fit TRBD2. CDR1 is SGHTA and CDR2 is FQGNSA in the germline V gene. V was pared by 5 bases and J by 2 bases, with 5 bases of the junction left unmatched. The CDR3 extends over 15 amino acids. The CDR3 spells CASSVTSGETYEQYF. The DNA of the CDR3 is TGTGCCAGCAGCGTGACTAGCGGGGAGACCTACGAGCAGTACTTC.

The rearrangement links TRBV19 to TRBJ2-2; tentatively, D is TRBD1 (7 bases). In germline, CDR1 is LNHDA, CDR2 SQIVND (reference sequence). This CDR3 comprises 18 residues. V lost 7 bases to trimming and J lost 0 bases, with 21 bases between them. As DNA, the CDR3 is TGTGCCAGTAAGAGGCAGGGGGGAAGTATAGCGAACACCGGGGAGCTGTTTTTT. Its protein product is CASKRQGGSIANTGELFF.

The CDR3 reads CASRTTGTGGGNSPLHF. Written as DNA, the CDR3 is TGTGCCAGCAGGACAACCGGGACAGGGGGCGGTAATTCACCCCTCCACTTT. The chain employs TRBV28 and TRBJ1-6, with TRBD1 identical over 12 bases. This CDR3 has 17 residues. Germline V CDR1 and CDR2: MDHEN, SYDVKM. J gave up 6 bases and V 6 bases, and 9 bases lay outside the gene matches. The variable domain in full, completed from reference TRBV28 and TRBJ1-6, reads DVKVTQSSRYLVKRTGEKVFLECVQDMDHENMFWYRQDPGLGLRLIYFSYDVKMKEKGDIPEGYSVSREKKERFSLILESASTNQTSMYLCASRTTGTGGGNSPLHFGNGTRLTVT.

This chain connects TRBV9 to TRBJ1-4; D remains ambiguous. Between the trimmed V and J ends, which lost 3 bases and 8 bases, there was a span of 17 bases. The germline gives CDR1 SGDLS, CDR2 YYNGEE. The CDR3 extends over 15 amino acids. CDR3 loop: CASSAQQDSNEKLFF. The CDR3 nucleotides read TGTGCCAGCAGCGCTCAACAAGACTCGAACGAAAAACTGTTTTTT.

The rearrangement joins TRBV11-2 to TRBJ1-5; the match to TRBD1 covers 8 bases. The CDR3 extends over 16 amino acids. Unmatched junction bases numbered 11, after V lost 5 bases and J lost 5 bases. Germline CDR1 is SGHAT and CDR2 is FQNNGV. The CDR3 loop reads CASSPKDRVKDQPQHF. The CDR3 DNA is TGTGCCAGCAGCCCTAAGGACAGGGTAAAAGATCAGCCCCAGCATTTT.

The chain links TRBV6-2 or TRBV6-3 to TRBJ2-7; 7 bases agree with TRBD1. After removal of 6 bases from V and 3 bases from J, the junction contained 14 bases not matched to a gene. Germline V CDR1 and CDR2: MNHEY, SVGEGT. The CDR3 is 16 amino acids. In DNA, the CDR3 is TGTGCCAGCAGCGCTGAAGTCACAGGGGCCATCTACGAGCAGTACTTC. This gives the protein CASSAEVTGAIYEQYF.

The chain links TRBV3-1 (or the pseudogene TRBV3-2) to TRBJ2-3, with 7 bases that match TRBD2. CDR3 length: 17 residues. The ends lost 5 bases at V and 2 bases at J; junction bases unmatched: 13. In germline, CDR1 is LGHDT, CDR2 YNNKEL (reference sequence). CDR3 residues: CASSSRRLAEATDTQYF. The CDR3, as DNA: TGTGCCAGCAGCTCAAGAAGGCTAGCGGAGGCCACAGATACGCAGTATTTT.

This chain connects TRBV7-2 to TRBJ2-3, with a possible D match to TRBD1 (6 bases). CDR3 length equals 15 residues. The germline CDR1 and CDR2 sequences are SGHTA and FQGNSA. The germline V and J ends were trimmed by 5 bases and 6 bases, with 18 bases remaining between them. The CDR3 reads CASSPEGVLGDTQYF. The CDR3 nucleotides are TGTGCCAGCAGCCCCGAGGGGGTATTGGGGGATACGCAGTATTTT.

J is TRBJ1-1 and V is TRBV23-1, with unresolved D. TRBV23-1 counts as an open reading frame of uncertain function. Deletions cut 2 bases from V and 2 bases from J, with 9 bases between. CDR3 size: 14 residues. The CDR3 sequence: CASSQTHSNTEAFF. In DNA, the CDR3 is TGCGCCAGCAGTCAAACCCACAGCAACACTGAAGCTTTCTTT.

The rearrangement joins TRBV9 to TRBJ2-1; 7 bases align to TRBD2. The V segment lost 0 bases and the J segment 3 bases; nucleotides outside the gene matches: 3. This CDR3 comprises 15 residues. Germline-derived CDR1 and CDR2 are SGDLS and YYNGEE. CDR3 sequence (DNA): TGTGCCAGCAGCGTAGGCAGCGGGATCTACAATGAGCAGTTCTTC. As protein: CASSVGSGIYNEQFF.

The chain employs TRBV18 and TRBJ2-2; a weak D match, TRBD1 (6 bases). The V and J ends lost 3 bases and 2 bases respectively, with 10 bases between them. This CDR3 has 15 residues. Germline-derived CDR1 and CDR2 are KGHSH and LQKENI. This chain's CDR3 is CASSPHRENTGELFF. CDR3 in DNA: TGTGCCAGCTCACCGCACAGGGAAAACACCGGGGAGCTGTTTTTT.

DNA for the CDR3: TGTGCCAGCAGTTTATTTTTCCGTCCCGGGGGGGGTTCCTACGAGCAGTACTTC. Translation: CASSLFFRPGGGSYEQYF. The gene calls are TRBV27 and TRBJ2-7; 8 nucleotides align to TRBD2. After removal of 1 base from V and 1 base from J, the junction contained 12 bases not matched to a gene. Looked up from germline, CDR1 is MNHEY and CDR2 is SMNVEV (reference sequence). The CDR3 consists of 18 residues.

The CDR3 spells CASSETGWKRDEQYF. The CDR3 DNA sequence: TGTGCCAGCAGTGAGACAGGGTGGAAGAGGGACGAGCAGTACTTC. The V and J genes are TRBV6-1 and TRBJ2-7, with 7 nucleotides matching TRBD1. The CDR3 runs to 15 residues. V gave up 3 bases and J gave up 5 bases; unmatched junction bases: 10. Germline assignment: CDR1 MNHNS and CDR2 SASEGT.

This clone was detected only once. This chain joins TRBV19 and TRBJ1-5; D not resolved. Per germline, CDR1 LNHDA and CDR2 SQIVND (reference sequence). V was shortened by 4 bases and J by 6 bases, with 7 bases between the two germline ends. The CDR3 length is 12 residues. The CDR3 nucleotides read TGTGCCAGTAGTAGCCTATTTCAGCCCCAGCATTTT. Its translation is CASSSLFQPQHF.

V is TRBV10-2 and J is TRBJ1-3, with a possible D match to TRBD1 (6 bases). Germline V lookup: CDR1 WSHSY, CDR2 SAAADI. Trimming left V 7 bases short and J 6 bases short, with 10 bases between. The CDR3 runs 12 residues. The CDR3 is CASTGHINTIYF. CDR3 coding DNA: TGCGCCAGCACGGGACATATAAACACCATATATTTT.

The chain recombines TRBV28 with TRBJ1-2; a possible D gene is TRBD1 (6 bases). Germline lookup yields CDR1 MDHEN and CDR2 SYDVKM. The CDR3 covers 14 residues. Trimming removed 6 bases from V and 2 bases from J, with 13 bases in between. The CDR3 nucleotides read TGTGCCAGCAGCTATGACAGGCCAAACTATGGCTACACCTTC. Its protein is CASSYDRPNYGYTF.

CDR3 sequence reads: CSAIRETQYF. The CDR3 bases are TGCAGTGCTATCCGGGAGACCCAGTACTTC. The V gene is TRBV20-1, the J gene TRBJ2-5, with D hard to call. V lost 4 bases and J lost 5, with 5 bases in between. Germline CDR1 reads DFQATT; CDR2 reads SNEGSKA (reference sequence). The length of the CDR3 is 10 residues.

This chain links TRBV28 with TRBJ1-2; the D is unclear. The V end lost 4 bases, the J end lost 4 bases, and 7 bases lay between the germline ends. There are 12 residues in the CDR3. The germline CDR1 and CDR2 sequences are MDHEN and SYDVKM. The CDR3 region is CASSSGVYGYTF. The CDR3 DNA reads as TGTGCCAGCAGTTCGGGAGTCTATGGCTACACCTTC.

The rearrangement links TRBV2 to TRBJ1-2; D ambiguous. CDR1 and CDR2 (germline): SNHLY, FYNNEI. The CDR3 spans 17 residues. The V and J ends lost 6 bases and 2 bases respectively, with 22 bases between them. The CDR3 coding sequence is TGTGCCAGCAGACTACAAGAGGGTGGATACTTAAACTATGGCTACACCTTC. Its translation: CASRLQEGGYLNYGYTF.

This clone appeared a single time. The V and J genes are TRBV13 and TRBJ2-7, with 11 bases matching TRBD1. Germline V gives CDR1 PRHDT, CDR2 FYEKMQ (reference sequence). The V segment lost 5 bases and the J segment 1 base; nucleotides outside the gene matches: 7. The CDR3 spans 16 residues. CDR3 residues: CASSLGTGGASYEQYF. The CDR3 DNA reads TGTGCCAGCAGCCTCGGGACAGGGGGAGCTTCCTACGAGCAGTACTTC.